This TCR beta chain was sequenced for a study of T-cell reconstitution after alpha-beta-depleted transplantation in children. TCRbeta library construction was performed incorporating unique molecular identifiers. TCRdb used MiXCR to reprocess the PCR reads, holding one entry per CDR3 protein. The sample has about 310,000 distinct CDR3 sequences, 23% seen once. Study findings and constraints: In some patients, recipient T cells and intrathymic progenitors surviving conditioning explained high day-60 diversity. Expanded graft clones, several hundred of them, were reportedly the source of alpha-beta T cells about two months after transplant. Newly generated T cells supplied most T-cell counts and diversity one year post-transplant.

The germline gives CDR1 MNHEY, CDR2 SMNVEV (reference sequence). V shed 4 bases and J shed 1 base, with 14 bases lying between them. The length of the CDR3 is 16 residues. On this clonotype: The antigen is undetermined.

This receptor was obtained from a male patient aged 10-17 years who had a stem cell transplant for acute lymphoblastic leukemia, so the T cells may come from the graft donor. The specimen comprised PBMCs, mostly from graft donor cells, sampled 180 days after TCRalphabeta/CD19-depleted stem cell transplant. The rearrangement links TRBV27 to TRBJ2-1, with a weak D call TRBD2 (6 bases). The CDR3 nucleotides read TGTGCCAGCAGTTCCGGGACTGTACCTTCCTACAATGAGCAGTTCTTC. It is translated as CASSSGTVPSYNEQFF.